This entry lists 26 T cell receptor beta chains sequenced from one sample in a study of CD8 T cells in Susac syndrome. Random hexamers were used to reverse transcribe the RNA input (roughly 0.5 to 1 ug). TCRdb reprocessed the immunoSEQ multiplex PCR reads via MiXCR and lists one record per CDR3 protein. This sample has 150,000 to 200,000 distinct CDR3 sequences, with 95% to 97% found just once. The material sequenced was CD4+ T cells from PBMCs. The receptors here all came from a human donor with Susac syndrome.

The rearrangement joins TRBV7-2 to TRBJ1-4, with a weak D call TRBD1 (5 bases). Trimming took 4 bases from V and 5 from J, leaving 11 bases between them. Germline values: CDR1 SGHTA, CDR2 FQGNSA. This CDR3 comprises 14 residues. The CDR3 is CASSSDEGNEKLFF. CDR3 nucleotides: TGTGCCAGCAGCTCCGACGAGGGGAATGAAAAACTGTTTTTT.

A single count supports this clonotype. The CDR3 protein is CASSHVSSPVHEQYF. The CDR3 region has the DNA TGTGCCAGCAGCCATGTGTCATCCCCGGTCCACGAGCAGTACTTC. The chain links TRBV3-1 to TRBJ2-7; D is undetermined. Trimming took 3 bases from V and 5 from J, leaving 17 bases between them. Germline V gene lookup returns CDR1 LGHDT and CDR2 YNNKEL (reference sequence). CDR3 size: 15 residues.

The chain has TRBV5-1 and TRBJ1-1; D possibly corresponds to TRBD1 (5 bases). There are 16 residues in the CDR3. Germline V gene lookup returns CDR1 SGHRS and CDR2 YFSETQ. The ends were cut back, 4 bases at V and 1 base at J, with 17 bases in the middle. The CDR3 coding sequence is TGCGCCAGCAGCCCGATTTTAGGGGCGACGAACACTGAAGCTTTCTTT. Translation gives CASSPILGATNTEAFF.

V usage is TRBV20-1 and J usage is TRBJ2-4; 12 bases agree with TRBD1. Germline loops: CDR1 DFQATT, CDR2 SNEGSKA (reference sequence). This CDR3 is built from 14 residues. V lost 6 bases to trimming and J lost 6 bases; unmatched junction nucleotides: 6. The CDR3 is CSAAGTGGLNIQYF. CDR3 bases: TGCAGTGCCGCGGGGACAGGGGGCTTAAACATTCAGTACTTC.

This chain uses TRBV20-1 with TRBJ2-7, with D possibly being TRBD1 (6 bases). Germline V gene lookup returns CDR1 DFQATT and CDR2 SNEGSKA (reference sequence). This CDR3 is 11 amino acids long. V was pared by 8 bases and J by 5 bases, with 13 bases between. Here the CDR3 DNA reads TGCAGTACAGGGTACTACCACGAGCAGTACGTC. It encodes CSTGYYHEQYV.

CDR3 region: CAWSARRTSNQPQHF. For the CDR3, the DNA is TGTGCCTGGAGTGCCCGACGGACTAGCAATCAGCCCCAGCATTTT. This rearrangement joins TRBV30 to TRBJ1-5; D ambiguous. The CDR3 is made up of 15 amino acids. Trimming removed 1 base from V and 0 bases from J, with 10 bases in between. Germline lookup yields CDR1 GTSNPN and CDR2 SVGIG (reference sequence).

The chain has TRBV20-1 and TRBJ2-7, with 8 bases identical to TRBD2. The CDR3 runs 14 residues. Germline loops: CDR1 DFQATT, CDR2 SNEGSKA (reference sequence). V lost 3 bases, J lost 8 bases, and 12 bases stayed unmatched. CDR3 loop: CSASDTSGGTKQYV. CDR3 nucleotides: TGCAGTGCTAGTGATACCAGCGGGGGTACGAAGCAGTACGTC.

The chain employs TRBV12-3 or TRBV12-4 and TRBJ2-5, with 11 bases aligning to TRBD2. The CDR3 sequence is 13 residues long. V shed 7 bases and J 7 bases; nucleotides not matched to a gene: 5. The CDR3 DNA reads as TGTGCCAGCAATCTAGCGGGGGGAGCGACCCAGTACTTC. As protein: CASNLAGGATQYF.

J is TRBJ2-1 and V is TRBV30, with D possibly being TRBD1 (6 bases). Trimming cost V 1 base and J 8 bases, with 9 bases left between them. Germline loops: CDR1 GTSNPN, CDR2 SVGIG (reference sequence). The CDR3 covers 12 residues. DNA for the CDR3: TGTGCCTGGAGTGACAGGGTGGATGAGCAGTTCTTC. This encodes CAWSDRVDEQFF.

The rearrangement uses TRBV5-1 and TRBJ2-2; 7 positions match TRBD2. This CDR3 region has 16 residues. CDR1 is SGHRS and CDR2 is YFSETQ in the germline V gene. V lost 6 bases and J lost 7; bases outside the gene matches: 15. The CDR3 is CASTPNGGGIGGELFF. The CDR3 nucleotides read TGCGCCAGCACCCCCAATGGCGGGGGAATAGGCGGGGAGCTGTTTTTT.

The chain carries TRBV18 and TRBJ1-5, with D maybe TRBD1 (5 bases). V was clipped by 2 bases and J by 6 bases, with 11 bases between them. The CDR3 spans 14 residues. Germline V CDR1 and CDR2: KGHSH, LQKENI. In DNA form, the CDR3 reads TGTGCCAGCTCACCAGGTCGGGACGGTCAGCCCCAGCATTTT. Its translation is CASSPGRDGQPQHF.

V gene TRBV6-2 or TRBV6-3 combines with J gene TRBJ2-7; D is unresolved. CDR1 and CDR2 from the germline V gene are MNHEY and SVGEGT. Trimming took 8 bases from V and 1 from J, leaving 9 bases between them. This CDR3 contains 12 residues. The DNA of the CDR3 is TGTGCCAGCTGCTGGGTTTCCTACGAGCAGTACTTC. Translating it yields CASCWVSYEQYF.

This chain uses TRBV11-2 with TRBJ2-5; D possibly corresponds to TRBD2 (5 bases). V was cut by 1 base and J by 9 bases, with 15 bases left in between. The length of the CDR3 is 14 residues. Germline CDR1 SGHAT, CDR2 FQNNGV. The CDR3 is CASSLVSGTRAQYF. As DNA, the CDR3 is TGTGCCAGCAGCTTAGTGTCCGGAACGAGGGCCCAGTACTTC.

V usage is TRBV30 and J usage is TRBJ2-1, with 7 bases matching TRBD2. The CDR3 sequence is 16 residues long. Germline V gene data show CDR1 as GTSNPN and CDR2 as SVGIG (reference sequence). Trimming at V came to 6 bases and at J to 6 bases, leaving 17 bases not matched to a gene. The CDR3 spells CACVPGLHQAPNEQFF. CDR3 sequence (DNA): TGTGCCTGCGTCCCGGGACTACATCAAGCACCCAATGAGCAGTTCTTC.

This sequence joins TRBV30 and TRBJ1-2; D not certain. There are 14 residues in the CDR3. Trimming removed 0 bases from V and 0 bases from J, with 8 bases in between. In germline, CDR1 is GTSNPN, CDR2 SVGIG (reference sequence). CDR3 region: CAWSVTPTNYGYTF. As DNA, the CDR3 is TGTGCCTGGAGTGTAACACCTACTAACTATGGCTACACCTTC.

The chain recombines TRBV15 with TRBJ2-2; 8 positions match TRBD1. The CDR3 covers 16 residues. The germline gives CDR1 LNHNV, CDR2 YYDKDF (reference sequence). The V gene end was trimmed by 1 base and the J gene end by 3 bases; junction bases not matched to a gene: 4. In nucleotides, the CDR3 is TGTGCCACCAGCAGAGGCTTACAGGGGGACACCGGGGAGCTGTTTTTT. Its translation: CATSRGLQGDTGELFF.

This sequence joins TRBV20-1 and TRBJ2-1, with TRBD1 identical over 7 bases. The CDR3 spans 13 residues. Germline-derived CDR1 and CDR2 are DFQATT and SNEGSKA (reference sequence). The ends lost 4 bases at V and 8 bases at J; junction bases unmatched: 8. The CDR3 protein is CSATHRGGDEQFF. CDR3 DNA sequence: TGCAGTGCTACACACAGGGGTGGGGATGAGCAGTTCTTC.

The chain employs TRBV28 and TRBJ1-2; D is ambiguous. V was clipped by 3 bases and J by 4 bases, with 12 bases between them. Germline loops: CDR1 MDHEN, CDR2 SYDVKM. CDR3 length: 14 residues. The CDR3 loop is CASSFHDGLYGYTF. CDR3 DNA sequence: TGTGCCAGCAGTTTTCACGACGGACTCTATGGCTACACCTTC.

J is TRBJ2-1 and V is TRBV9; D unresolved. This CDR3 region has 14 residues. CDR1 is SGDLS and CDR2 is YYNGEE in the germline V gene. Trimming shortened V by 1 base and J by 4 bases, and 9 bases separated the two germline ends. Written as DNA, the CDR3 is TGTGCCAGCAGCGTAAGGCACACGTACAATGAGCAGTTCTTC. Its translation is CASSVRHTYNEQFF.

CDR3 protein: CSASQGTYEQYV. CDR3 bases: TGCAGTGCTAGTCAGGGCACCTACGAGCAGTACGTC. The gene calls are TRBV20-1 and TRBJ2-7, with D possibly TRBD1 on 5 matching bases. CDR3 length: 12 residues. V lost 3 bases to trimming and J lost 2 bases, with 8 bases between them. Germline loops: CDR1 DFQATT, CDR2 SNEGSKA (reference sequence).

The chain recombines TRBV14 with TRBJ1-6; D is unresolved. This CDR3 has 19 amino acids. V gave up 2 bases and J gave up 6 bases, with 23 bases separating them. Germline assignment: CDR1 SGHDN and CDR2 FVKESK. The CDR3 here is CASSQTLLTGKRANSPLHF. For the CDR3, the DNA is TGTGCCAGCAGCCAAACCTTGCTGACCGGTAAAAGGGCTAATTCACCCCTCCACTTT. Looking up the rest from reference TRBV14 and TRBJ1-6 gives the full variable domain: EAGVTQFPSHSVIEKGQTVTLRCDPISGHDNLYWYRRVMGKEIKFLLHFVKESKQDESGMPNNRFLAERTGGTYSTLKVQPAELEDSGVYFCASSQTLLTGKRANSPLHFGNGTRLTVT.

This clonotype was detected only once. This sequence joins TRBV15 and TRBJ1-4, with TRBD1 as a possible D gene (5 bases). V lost 0 bases and J 8 bases, leaving 16 bases between the germline ends. The V gene's germline CDR1 is LNHNV and CDR2 YYDKDF (reference sequence). CDR3 length: 16 amino acids. In nucleotides, the CDR3 is TGTGCCACCAGCAGAGACCCCGGGACCGTTCGGGAAAAACTGTTTTTT. It yields the protein CATSRDPGTVREKLFF.

The V call is TRBV18, the J call TRBJ2-3, with D unclear. Germline V gene lookup returns CDR1 KGHSH and CDR2 LQKENI. The V and J ends lost 2 bases and 4 bases respectively, with 7 bases between them. The CDR3 totals 13 residues. The CDR3 sequence: CASSPSVSDTQYF. CDR3 coding DNA: TGTGCCAGCTCACCATCTGTTTCAGATACGCAGTATTTT. Full variable domain (outside the CDR3, taken from reference TRBV18 and TRBJ2-3): NAGVMQNPRHLVRRRGQEARLRCSPMKGHSHVYWYRQLPEEGLKFMVYLQKENIIDESGMPKERFSAEFPKEGPSILRIQQVVRGDSAAYFCASSPSVSDTQYFGPGTRLTVL.

V is TRBV9 and J is TRBJ2-6; no clear D gene. The CDR3 is made up of 18 amino acids. Trimming took off 0 bases at V and 0 bases at J, with 13 bases between the two ends. Germline CDR1 is SGDLS and CDR2 is YYNGEE. Here the CDR3 DNA reads TGTGCCAGCAGCGTAGCGGGTGGCCCGAGCTCTGGGGCCAACGTCCTGACTTTC. It yields the protein CASSVAGGPSSGANVLTF.

The chain couples TRBV25-1 to TRBJ2-3; TRBD2 matches 13 bases. Germline V gene data show CDR1 as MGHDK and CDR2 as SYGVNS. CDR3 length: 18 residues. The V gene end was trimmed by 4 bases and the J gene end by 2 bases; junction bases not matched to a gene: 9. The CDR3 nucleotides read TGTGCCAGCAGTGCCATTCCAGGACTAGCGGGGGCCACAGATACGCAGTATTTT. This gives the protein CASSAIPGLAGATDTQYF.

This chain connects TRBV30 to TRBJ1-1, with 8 bases aligning to TRBD1. The CDR3 is 12 amino acids. CDR1 and CDR2 from the germline V gene are GTSNPN and SVGIG (reference sequence). V shed 0 bases, J shed 7 bases, and the junction held 1 base outside the gene matches. In DNA form, the CDR3 reads TGTGCCTGGAGTGTCGACAGGGGTGAAGCTTTCTTT. The encoded protein is CAWSVDRGEAFF.